The entry that follows covers one T cell receptor (beta chain) sequence. Germline values: CDR1 KGHDR, CDR2 SFDVKD. Trimming removed 3 bases from V and 8 bases from J; junction bases left unmatched: 10. The CDR3 loop spans 16 amino acids. This specimen belongs to a study of blood T cell repertoires in COVID-19. Study information: PBMCs, B-cell-depleted T cells, or T cells provided the cDNA or gDNA that made up the material.

Libraries were prepared by immunoSEQ multiplex PCR; TCRdb keeps only in-frame clonotypes and omits some of them. The data show 200,000 to 250,000 clones, with about 90% seen just once and more than 0.95% held by the top ten. The TCR sequence derives from a man aged 25 to 45 with acute or convalescent COVID-19. The sample consisted of peripheral blood. The rearrangement joins TRBV24-1 to TRBJ1-4; 8 positions agree with TRBD1. CDR3 protein: CATSDGLQGVREKLFF. The CDR3 region has the DNA TGTGCCACCAGTGATGGATTACAGGGGGTCCGAGAAAAACTGTTTTTT.